This T cell receptor beta chain is from a study of T-cell memory formation after mild COVID-19. Background on the study: TCR clusters were mostly donor specific.

The 5'RACE method, run with constant-segment primers, produced TCR alpha and TCR beta cDNA libraries (carrying sample barcodes and UMIs). MiXCR was run by TCRdb on the 5' RACE reads, yielding one entry per CDR3 protein. The sample lists around 390,000 distinct CDR3 sequences, 15% to 20% seen once, with 20% to 25% in the top ten. Trimming stripped 6 bases from V and 6 bases from J, with 20 bases between. The CDR3 length is 15 residues. This clonotype was picked up a small number of times. Its antigen remains unknown. Study-level results: Pre-infection memory carried some responding clones, suggesting that cross-reactive memory joined. Mainly CM and EM harbored the contracting CD4+ clones; mainly EMRA harbored the CD8+ ones.

Sequencing was carried out using PBMCs or a T cell subset sorted from them (not recorded which). This clonotype was obtained from a man between 18 and 35 years old who had mild COVID-19 (a few samples of this study predate the infection). Cell type and time point are not known. V gene TRBV12-3 or TRBV12-4 combines with J gene TRBJ1-1, with TRBD1 as a possible D gene (5 bases). The DNA for the CDR3 is TGTGCCAGCAGCCCGGAGGTTGGGGGAATTCCTGAAGCTTTCTTT. The encoded protein is CASSPEVGGIPEAFF.